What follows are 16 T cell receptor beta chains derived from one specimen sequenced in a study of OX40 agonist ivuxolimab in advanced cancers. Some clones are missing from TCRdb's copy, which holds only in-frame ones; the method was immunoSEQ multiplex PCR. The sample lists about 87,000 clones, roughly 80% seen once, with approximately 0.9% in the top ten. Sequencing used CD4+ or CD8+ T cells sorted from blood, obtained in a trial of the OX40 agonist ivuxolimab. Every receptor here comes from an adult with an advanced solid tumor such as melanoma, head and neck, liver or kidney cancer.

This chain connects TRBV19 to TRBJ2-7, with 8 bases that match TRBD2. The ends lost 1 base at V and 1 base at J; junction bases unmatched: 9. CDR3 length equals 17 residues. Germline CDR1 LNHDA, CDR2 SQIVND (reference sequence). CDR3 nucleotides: TGTGCCAGTAGTATAGCTGGGGCGGGGGGCGAATCCTACGAGCAGTACTTC. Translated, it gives CASSIAGAGGESYEQYF.

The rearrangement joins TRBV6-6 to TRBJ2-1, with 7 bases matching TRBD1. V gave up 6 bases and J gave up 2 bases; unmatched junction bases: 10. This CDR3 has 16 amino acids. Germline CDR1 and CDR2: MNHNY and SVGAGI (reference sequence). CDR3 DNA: TGTGCCAGCAGCGACGGAGCAGGGGGTCCCTACAATGAGCAGTTCTTC. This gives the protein CASSDGAGGPYNEQFF.

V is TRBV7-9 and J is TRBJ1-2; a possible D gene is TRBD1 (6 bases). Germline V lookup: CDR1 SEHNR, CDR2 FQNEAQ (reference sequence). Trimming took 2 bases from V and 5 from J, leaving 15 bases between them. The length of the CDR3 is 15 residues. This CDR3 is CASSLIRGSGYGYTF. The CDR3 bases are TGTGCCAGCAGCTTAATCAGGGGATCGGGGTATGGCTACACCTTC.

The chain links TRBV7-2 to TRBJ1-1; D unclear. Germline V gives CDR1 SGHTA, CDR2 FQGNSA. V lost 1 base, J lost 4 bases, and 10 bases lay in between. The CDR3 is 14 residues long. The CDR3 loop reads CASSLGGLSTEAFF. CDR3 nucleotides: TGTGCCAGCAGCTTAGGCGGGTTGAGCACTGAAGCTTTCTTT. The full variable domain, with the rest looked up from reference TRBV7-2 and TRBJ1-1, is GAGVSQSPSNKVTEKGKDVELRCDPISGHTALYWYRQSLGQGLEFLIYFQGNSAPDKSGLPSDRFSAERTGGSVSTLTIQRTQQEDSAVYLCASSLGGLSTEAFFGQGTRLTVV.

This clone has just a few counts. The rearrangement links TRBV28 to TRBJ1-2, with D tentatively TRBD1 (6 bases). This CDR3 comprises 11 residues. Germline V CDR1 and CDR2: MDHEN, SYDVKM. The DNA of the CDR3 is TGTGGGACAGCGCTTAACTATGGCTACACCTTC. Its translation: CGTALNYGYTF.

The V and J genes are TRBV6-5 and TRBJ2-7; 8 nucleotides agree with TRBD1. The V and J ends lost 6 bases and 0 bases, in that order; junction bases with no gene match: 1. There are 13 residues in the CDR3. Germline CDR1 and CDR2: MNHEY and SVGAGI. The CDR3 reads CASSGTGSYEQYF. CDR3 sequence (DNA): TGTGCCAGCAGCGGGACAGGCTCCTACGAGCAGTACTTC.

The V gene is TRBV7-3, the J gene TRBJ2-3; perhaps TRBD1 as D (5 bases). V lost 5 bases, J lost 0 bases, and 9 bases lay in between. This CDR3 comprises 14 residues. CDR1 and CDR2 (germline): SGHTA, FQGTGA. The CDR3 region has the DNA TGTGCCAGCAGCCCGGACATAAGCACAGATACGCAGTATTTT. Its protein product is CASSPDISTDTQYF.

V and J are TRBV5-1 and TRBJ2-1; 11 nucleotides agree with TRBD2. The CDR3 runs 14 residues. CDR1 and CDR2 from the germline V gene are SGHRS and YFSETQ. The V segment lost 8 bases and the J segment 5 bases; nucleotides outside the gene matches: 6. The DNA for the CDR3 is TGCGCCAGTCGTAGCGGGGGGGCCGACAATGAGCAGTTCTTC. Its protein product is CASRSGGADNEQFF.

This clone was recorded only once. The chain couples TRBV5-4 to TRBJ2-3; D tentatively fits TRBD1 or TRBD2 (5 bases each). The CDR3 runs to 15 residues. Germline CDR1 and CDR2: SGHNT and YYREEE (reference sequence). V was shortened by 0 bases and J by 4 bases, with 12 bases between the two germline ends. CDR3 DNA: TGTGCCAGCAGCTTGGGCAGGGACCGTCCAGATACGCAGTATTTT. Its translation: CASSLGRDRPDTQYF.

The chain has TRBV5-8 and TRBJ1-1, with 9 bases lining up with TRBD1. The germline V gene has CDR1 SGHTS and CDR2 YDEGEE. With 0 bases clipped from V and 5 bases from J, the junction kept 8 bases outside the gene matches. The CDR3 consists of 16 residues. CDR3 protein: CASSLVYGTGRTEAFF. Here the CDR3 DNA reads TGTGCCAGCAGCTTGGTGTATGGGACAGGGAGAACTGAAGCTTTCTTT.

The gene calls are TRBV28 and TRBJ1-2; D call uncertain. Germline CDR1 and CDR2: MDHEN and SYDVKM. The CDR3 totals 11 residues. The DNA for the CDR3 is TGTGCGTCACTAGCTAACTATGGCTACACCTTC. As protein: CASLANYGYTF.

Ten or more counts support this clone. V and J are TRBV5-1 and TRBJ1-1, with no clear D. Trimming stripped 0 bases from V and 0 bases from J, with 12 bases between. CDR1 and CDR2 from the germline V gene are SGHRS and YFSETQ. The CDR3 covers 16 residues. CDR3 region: CASSLDTGHMNTEAFF. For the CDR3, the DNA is TGCGCCAGCAGCTTGGATACGGGTCACATGAACACTGAAGCTTTCTTT.

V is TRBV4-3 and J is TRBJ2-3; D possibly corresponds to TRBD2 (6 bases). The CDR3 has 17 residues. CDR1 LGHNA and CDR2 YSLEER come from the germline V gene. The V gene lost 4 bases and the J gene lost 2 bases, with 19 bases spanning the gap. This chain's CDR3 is CASSPPGLLTHTDTQYF. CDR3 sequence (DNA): TGCGCCAGCAGCCCGCCGGGACTCCTCACACACACAGATACGCAGTATTTT.

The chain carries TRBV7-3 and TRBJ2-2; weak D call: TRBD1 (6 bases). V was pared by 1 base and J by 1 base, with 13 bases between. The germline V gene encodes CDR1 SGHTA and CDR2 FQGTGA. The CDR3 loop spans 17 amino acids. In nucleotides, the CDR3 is TGTGCCAGCAGCTTAATTGGTGGCAGGGGGAACACCGGGGAGCTGTTTTTT. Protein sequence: CASSLIGGRGNTGELFF.

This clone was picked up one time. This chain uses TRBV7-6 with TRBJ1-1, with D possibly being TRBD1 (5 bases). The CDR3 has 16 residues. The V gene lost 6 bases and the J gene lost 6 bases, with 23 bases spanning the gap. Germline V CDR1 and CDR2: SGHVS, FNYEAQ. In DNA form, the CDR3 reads TGTGCCAGCAGTCGAGCGGCAGGGACGGTTCAAGCTGAAGCTTTCTTT. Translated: CASSRAAGTVQAEAFF.

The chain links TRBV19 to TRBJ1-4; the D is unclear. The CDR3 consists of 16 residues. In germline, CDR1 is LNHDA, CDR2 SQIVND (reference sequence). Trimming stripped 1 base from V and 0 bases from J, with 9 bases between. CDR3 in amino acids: CASSIGQSATNEKLFF. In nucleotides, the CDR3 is TGTGCCAGTAGTATAGGCCAGTCTGCAACTAATGAAAAACTGTTTTTT.